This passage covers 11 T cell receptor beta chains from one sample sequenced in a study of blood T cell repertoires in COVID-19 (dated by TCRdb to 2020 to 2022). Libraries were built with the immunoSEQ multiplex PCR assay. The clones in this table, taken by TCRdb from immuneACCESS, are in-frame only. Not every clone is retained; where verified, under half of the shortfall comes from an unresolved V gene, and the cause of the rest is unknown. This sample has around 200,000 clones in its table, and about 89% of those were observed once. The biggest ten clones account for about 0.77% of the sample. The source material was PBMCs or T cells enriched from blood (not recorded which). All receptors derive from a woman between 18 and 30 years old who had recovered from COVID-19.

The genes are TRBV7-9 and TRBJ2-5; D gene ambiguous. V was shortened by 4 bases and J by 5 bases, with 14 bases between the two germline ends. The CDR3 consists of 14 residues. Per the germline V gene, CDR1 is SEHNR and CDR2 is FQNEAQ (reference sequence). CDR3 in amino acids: CASSSRQERETQYF. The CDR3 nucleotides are TGTGCCAGCAGCTCAAGACAAGAACGGGAGACCCAGTACTTC.

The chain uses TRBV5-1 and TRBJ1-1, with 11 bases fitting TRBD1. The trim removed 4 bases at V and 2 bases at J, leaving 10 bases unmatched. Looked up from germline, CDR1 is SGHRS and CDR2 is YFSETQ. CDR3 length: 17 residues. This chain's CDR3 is CASSPGQGDRLNTEAFF. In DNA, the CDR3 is TGCGCCAGCAGCCCGGGACAGGGGGATAGATTAAACACTGAAGCTTTCTTT.

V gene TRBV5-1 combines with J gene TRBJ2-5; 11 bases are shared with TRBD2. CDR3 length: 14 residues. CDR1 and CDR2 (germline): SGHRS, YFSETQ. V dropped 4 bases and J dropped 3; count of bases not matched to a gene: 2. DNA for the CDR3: TGCGCCAGCAGCCCGGGACTAGCGGAAGAGACCCAGTACTTC. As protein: CASSPGLAEETQYF. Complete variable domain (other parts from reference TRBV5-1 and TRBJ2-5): KAGVTQTPRYLIKTRGQQVTLSCSPISGHRSVSWYQQTPGQGLQFLFEYFSETQRNKGNFPGRFSGRQFSNSRSEMNVSTLELGDSALYLCASSPGLAEETQYFGPGTRLLVL.

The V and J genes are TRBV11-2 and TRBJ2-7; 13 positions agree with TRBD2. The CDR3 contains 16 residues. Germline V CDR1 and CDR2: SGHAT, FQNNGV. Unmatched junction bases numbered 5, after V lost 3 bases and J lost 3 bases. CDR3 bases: TGTGCCAGCAGCTTCACCGGGACTAGCGGGATCTACGAGCAGTACTTC. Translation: CASSFTGTSGIYEQYF.

This CDR3 is CASSPDSSNQPQHF. In DNA form, the CDR3 reads TGTGCCAGCAGTCCCGACAGTAGCAATCAGCCCCAGCATTTT. V usage is TRBV27 and J usage is TRBJ1-5, with D perhaps matching TRBD1 (5 bases). The CDR3 totals 14 residues. CDR1 and CDR2 (germline): MNHEY, SMNVEV (reference sequence). Trimming removed 5 bases from V and 0 bases from J, with 8 bases in between.

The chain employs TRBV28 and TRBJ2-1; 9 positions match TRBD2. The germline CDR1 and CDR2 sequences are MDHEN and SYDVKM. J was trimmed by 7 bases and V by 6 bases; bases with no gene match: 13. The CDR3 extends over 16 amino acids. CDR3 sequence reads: CASRLREGPLVNEQFF. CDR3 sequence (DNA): TGTGCCAGCAGGTTGCGGGAGGGCCCCCTTGTAAATGAGCAGTTCTTC.

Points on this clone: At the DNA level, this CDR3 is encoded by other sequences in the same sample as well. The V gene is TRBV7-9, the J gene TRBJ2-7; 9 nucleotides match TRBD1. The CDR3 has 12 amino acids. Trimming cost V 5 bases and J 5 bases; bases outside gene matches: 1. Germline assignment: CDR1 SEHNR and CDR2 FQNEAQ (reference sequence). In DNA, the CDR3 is TGTGCCAGCAGCCGACAGGGGGACGAGCAGTACTTC. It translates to CASSRQGDEQYF.

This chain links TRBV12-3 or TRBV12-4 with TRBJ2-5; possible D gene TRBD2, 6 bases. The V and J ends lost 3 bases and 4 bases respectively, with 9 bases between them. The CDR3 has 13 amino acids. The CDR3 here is CASSLTRLETQYF. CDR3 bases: TGTGCCAGCAGTTTGACTAGGTTAGAGACCCAGTACTTC.

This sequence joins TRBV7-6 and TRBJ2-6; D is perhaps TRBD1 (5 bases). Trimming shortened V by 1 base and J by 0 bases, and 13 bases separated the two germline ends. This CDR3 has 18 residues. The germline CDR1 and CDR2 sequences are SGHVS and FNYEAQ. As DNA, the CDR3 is TGTGCCAGCAGCTTAGAGGTGGGGCCCGGCTCTGGGGCCAACGTCCTGACTTTC. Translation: CASSLEVGPGSGANVLTF.

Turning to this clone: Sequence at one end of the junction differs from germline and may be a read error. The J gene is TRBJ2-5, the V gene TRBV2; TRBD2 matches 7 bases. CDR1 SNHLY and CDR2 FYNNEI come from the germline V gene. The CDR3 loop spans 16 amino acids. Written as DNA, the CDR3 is TGTGCCGGCAGTGATAGGGGCGGGAGCCTCGGGGAGACCCAGTACTTC. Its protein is CAGSDRGGSLGETQYF.

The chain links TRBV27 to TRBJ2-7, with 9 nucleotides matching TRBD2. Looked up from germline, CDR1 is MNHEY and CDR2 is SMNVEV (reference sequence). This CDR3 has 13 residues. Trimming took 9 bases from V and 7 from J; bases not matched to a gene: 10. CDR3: CASTGLAHGEQYF. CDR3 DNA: TGTGCCAGTACCGGACTAGCGCACGGGGAGCAGTACTTC.